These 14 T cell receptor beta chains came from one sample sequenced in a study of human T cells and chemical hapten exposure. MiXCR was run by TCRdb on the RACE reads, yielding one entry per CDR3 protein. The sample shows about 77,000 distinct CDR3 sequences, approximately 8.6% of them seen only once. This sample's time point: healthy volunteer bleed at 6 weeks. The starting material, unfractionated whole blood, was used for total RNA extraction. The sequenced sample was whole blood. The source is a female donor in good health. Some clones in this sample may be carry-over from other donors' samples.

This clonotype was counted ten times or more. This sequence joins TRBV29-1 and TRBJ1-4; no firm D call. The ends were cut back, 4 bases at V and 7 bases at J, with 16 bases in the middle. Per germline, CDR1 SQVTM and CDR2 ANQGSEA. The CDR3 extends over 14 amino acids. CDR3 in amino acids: CSVAIGKLGEKLFF. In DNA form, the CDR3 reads TGCAGCGTTGCGATAGGGAAGCTAGGTGAAAAACTGTTTTTT.

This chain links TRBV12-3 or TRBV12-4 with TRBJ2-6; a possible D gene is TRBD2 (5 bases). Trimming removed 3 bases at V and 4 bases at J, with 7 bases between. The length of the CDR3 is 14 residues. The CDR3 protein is CASSFGVGANVLTF. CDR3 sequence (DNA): TGTGCCAGCAGTTTCGGGGTCGGGGCCAACGTCCTGACTTTC.

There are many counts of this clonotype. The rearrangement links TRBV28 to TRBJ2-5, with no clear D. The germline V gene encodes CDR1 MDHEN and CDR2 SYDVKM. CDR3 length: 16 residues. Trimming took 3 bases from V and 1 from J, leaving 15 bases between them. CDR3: CASSFAGTRTQETQYF. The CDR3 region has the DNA TGTGCCAGCAGTTTCGCCGGAACACGTACCCAAGAGACCCAGTACTTC.

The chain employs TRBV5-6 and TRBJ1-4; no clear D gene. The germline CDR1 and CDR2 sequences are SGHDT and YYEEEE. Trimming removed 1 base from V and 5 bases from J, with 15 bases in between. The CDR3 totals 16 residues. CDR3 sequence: CASSLSDGVSNEKLFF. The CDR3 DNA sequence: TGTGCCAGCAGCTTGTCTGACGGGGTCTCAAATGAAAAACTGTTTTTT.

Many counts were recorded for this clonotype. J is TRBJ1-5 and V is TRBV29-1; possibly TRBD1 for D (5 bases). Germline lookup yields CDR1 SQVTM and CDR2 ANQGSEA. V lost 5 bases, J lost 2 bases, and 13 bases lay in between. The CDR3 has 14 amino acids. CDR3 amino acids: CSVLTGGGNQPQHF. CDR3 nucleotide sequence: TGCAGCGTTCTAACAGGTGGCGGCAATCAGCCCCAGCATTTT.

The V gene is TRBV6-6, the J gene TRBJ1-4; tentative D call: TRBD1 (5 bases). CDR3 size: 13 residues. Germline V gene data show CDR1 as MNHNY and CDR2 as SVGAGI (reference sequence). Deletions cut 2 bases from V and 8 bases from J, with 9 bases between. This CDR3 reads CASSYRSGEKLFF. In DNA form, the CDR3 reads TGTGCCAGCAGTTACCGTTCAGGGGAAAAACTGTTTTTT.

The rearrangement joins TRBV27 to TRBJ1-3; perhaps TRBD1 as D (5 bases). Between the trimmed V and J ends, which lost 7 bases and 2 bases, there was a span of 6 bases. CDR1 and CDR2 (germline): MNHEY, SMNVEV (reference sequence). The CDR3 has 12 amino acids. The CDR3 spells CASIGAGNTIYF. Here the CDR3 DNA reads TGTGCCAGCATAGGGGCTGGAAACACCATATATTTT.

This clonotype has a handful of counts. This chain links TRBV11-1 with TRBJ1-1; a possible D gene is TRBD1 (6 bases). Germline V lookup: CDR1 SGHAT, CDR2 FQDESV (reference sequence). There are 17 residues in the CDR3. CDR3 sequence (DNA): TGTGCAACCTCATCAATAGAGGCGGGGGCGGGATGGAATGAAGCTTTCTTT. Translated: CATSSIEAGAGWNEAFF.

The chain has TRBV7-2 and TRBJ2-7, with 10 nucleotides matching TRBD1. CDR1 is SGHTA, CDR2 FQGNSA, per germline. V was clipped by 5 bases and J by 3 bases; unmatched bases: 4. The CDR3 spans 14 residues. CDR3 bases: TGTGCCAGCAGCCACCGGACAGGGGGCTACGAGCAGTACTTC. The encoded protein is CASSHRTGGYEQYF.

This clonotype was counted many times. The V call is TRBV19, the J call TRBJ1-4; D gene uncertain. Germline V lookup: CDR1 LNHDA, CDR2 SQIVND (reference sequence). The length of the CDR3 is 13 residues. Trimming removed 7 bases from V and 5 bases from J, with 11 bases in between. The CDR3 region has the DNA TGTGCCAGTACGGTCAGAAAGAATGAAAAACTGTTTTTT. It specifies CASTVRKNEKLFF.

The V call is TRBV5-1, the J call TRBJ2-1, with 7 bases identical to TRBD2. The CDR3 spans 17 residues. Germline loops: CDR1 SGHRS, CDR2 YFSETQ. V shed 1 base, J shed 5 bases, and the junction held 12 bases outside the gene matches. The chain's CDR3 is CASSLITWRGINNEQFF. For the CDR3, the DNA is TGCGCCAGCAGCTTGATCACTTGGCGGGGGATAAACAATGAGCAGTTCTTC. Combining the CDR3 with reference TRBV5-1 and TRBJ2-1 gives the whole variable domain KAGVTQTPRYLIKTRGQQVTLSCSPISGHRSVSWYQQTPGQGLQFLFEYFSETQRNKGNFPGRFSGRQFSNSRSEMNVSTLELGDSALYLCASSLITWRGINNEQFFGPGTRLTVL.

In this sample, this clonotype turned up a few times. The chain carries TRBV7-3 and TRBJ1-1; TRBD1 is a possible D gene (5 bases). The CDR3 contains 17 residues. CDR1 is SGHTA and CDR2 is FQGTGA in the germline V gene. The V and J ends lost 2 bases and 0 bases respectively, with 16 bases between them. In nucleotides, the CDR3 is TGTGCCAGCAGCTTATTTTCCGGGGGAAGGATGAACACTGAAGCTTTCTTT. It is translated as CASSLFSGGRMNTEAFF.

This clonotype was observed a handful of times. Here the CDR3 reads CASSSGVIQPQHF. CDR3 nucleotide sequence: TGTGCCAGTAGTTCGGGGGTTATTCAGCCCCAGCATTTT. The J gene is TRBJ1-5, the V gene TRBV19, with D possibly being TRBD1 (5 bases). The CDR3 totals 13 residues. Germline loops: CDR1 LNHDA, CDR2 SQIVND (reference sequence). The V and J ends lost 5 bases and 6 bases respectively, with 11 bases between them.

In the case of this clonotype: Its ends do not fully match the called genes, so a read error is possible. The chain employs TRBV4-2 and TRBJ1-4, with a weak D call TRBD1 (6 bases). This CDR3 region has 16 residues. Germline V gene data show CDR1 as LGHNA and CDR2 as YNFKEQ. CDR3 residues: CASSQVAGTLNEKLLF. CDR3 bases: TGTGCCAGCAGCCAAGTAGCTGGGACACTGAATGAAAAACTGCTTTTT.